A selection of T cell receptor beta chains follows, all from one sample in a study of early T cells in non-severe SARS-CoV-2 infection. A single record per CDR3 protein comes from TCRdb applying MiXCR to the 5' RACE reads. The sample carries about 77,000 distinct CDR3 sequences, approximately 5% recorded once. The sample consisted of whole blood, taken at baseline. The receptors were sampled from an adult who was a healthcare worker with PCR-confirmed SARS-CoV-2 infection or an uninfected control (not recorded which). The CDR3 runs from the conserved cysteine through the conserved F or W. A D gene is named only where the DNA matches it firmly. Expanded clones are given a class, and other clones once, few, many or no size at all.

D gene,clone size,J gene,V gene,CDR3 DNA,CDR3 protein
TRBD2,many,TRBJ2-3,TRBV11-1,TGTGCCAGCAGCCGTCTAGCGGGAGTCACAGATACGCAGTATTTT,CASSRLAGVTDTQYF
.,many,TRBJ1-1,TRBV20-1,TGCAGTGCCCCCCATACTGAAGCTTTCTTT,CSAPHTEAFF
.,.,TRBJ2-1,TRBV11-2,TGTGCCAGCAGCTTGTCCCGGCCCTCCTACAATGAGCAGTTCTTC,CASSLSRPSYNEQFF
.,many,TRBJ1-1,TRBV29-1,TGCAGCGTTGAGGAAAATGGGAACACTGAAGCTTTCTTT,CSVEENGNTEAFF
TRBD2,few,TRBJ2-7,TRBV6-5,TGTGCCAGCAGTCCCTGGGCTAGCGGATCCTACGAGCAGTACTTC,CASSPWASGSYEQYF
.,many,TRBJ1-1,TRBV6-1,TGTGCCAGCAGTGAGATCCTTACAGCGAACACTGAAGCTTTCTTT,CASSEILTANTEAFF
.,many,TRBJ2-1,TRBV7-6,TGTGCCAGCAGCTTAGGGATCGATGAGCAGTTCTTC,CASSLGIDEQFF
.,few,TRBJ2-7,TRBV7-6,TGTGCCAGCAGCTTAGCCCCCGGGACTCTCGAGCAGTACTTC,CASSLAPGTLEQYF
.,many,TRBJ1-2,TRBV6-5,TGTGCCAGCAGTTACACCAGGGCAGTGGGCTACACCTTC,CASSYTRAVGYTF
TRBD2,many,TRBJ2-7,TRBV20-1,TGCAGTGCCCGCTGGGGACTAGCTGGCTACGAGCAGTACTTC,CSARWGLAGYEQYF
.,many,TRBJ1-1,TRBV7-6,TGTGCCAGCAGCCCCTTGCAGATGAACACTGAAGCTTTCTTT,CASSPLQMNTEAFF
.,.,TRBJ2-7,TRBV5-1,TGCGCCAGCAGCCTGGACTGGACCTACGAGCAGTACTTC,CASSLDWTYEQYF
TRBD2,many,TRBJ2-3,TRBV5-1,TGCGCCAGCAGCTTCGTAGAAGCGGGAGAAGATACGCAGTATTTT,CASSFVEAGEDTQYF
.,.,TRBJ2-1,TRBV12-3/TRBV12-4,TGTGCCAGCAGCCGCTCCGGGACCCCGGCGATCAATGAGCAGTTCTTC,CASSRSGTPAINEQFF
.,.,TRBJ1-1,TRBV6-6,TGTGCCATCACTCGGGGCACTGAAGCTTTCTTT,CAITRGTEAFF
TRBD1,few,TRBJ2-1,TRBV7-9,TGTGCCAGCAGCTTGGCGACAGGGGGAAATGAGCAGTTCTTC,CASSLATGGNEQFF
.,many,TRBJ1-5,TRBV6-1,TGTGCCAGCAGTGAACACCAAAATCAGCCCCAGCATTTT,CASSEHQNQPQHF
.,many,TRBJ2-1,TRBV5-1,TGCGCCAGCAGCTTGGGGGACACCTACAATGAGCAGTTCTTC,CASSLGDTYNEQFF
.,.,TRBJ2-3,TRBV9,TGTGCCAGCAGCCCCCCCGCGAGAGATACGCAGTATTTT,CASSPPARDTQYF
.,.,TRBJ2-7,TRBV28,TGTGCCAGCAGGGATCCCTACGAGCAGTACTTC,CASRDPYEQYF
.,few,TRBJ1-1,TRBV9,TGTGCCAGCCGAGCAGCCCCCGAGGTAGTCTTT,CASRAAPEVVF
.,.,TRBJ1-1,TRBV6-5,TGTGCCAGCAGTCCCGGCTCCGTAGGGCGCATGAACACTGAAGCTTTCTTT,CASSPGSVGRMNTEAFF
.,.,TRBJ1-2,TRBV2,TGTGCCAGCAGTGAAATTCTTCGCTACACCTTC,CASSEILRYTF
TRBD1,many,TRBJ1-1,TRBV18,TGTGCCAGCTCATCCGCCGGGACAGGGGCGAACACTGAAGCTTTCTTT,CASSSAGTGANTEAFF
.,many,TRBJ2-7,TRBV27,TGTGCCAGCCGAAGCTCCTACGAGCAGTACTTC,CASRSSYEQYF
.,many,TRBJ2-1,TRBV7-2,TGTGCCAGCAGCCCGCTAAGCAATGAGCAGTTCTTC,CASSPLSNEQFF
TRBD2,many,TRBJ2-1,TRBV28,TGTGCCAGCAGCAGACTAGCGGGAGGTCCCTACAATGAGCAGTTCTTC,CASSRLAGGPYNEQFF
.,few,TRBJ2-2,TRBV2,TGTGCCAGCGGCCGGGGGACCGGGGAGCTGTTTTTT,CASGRGTGELFF
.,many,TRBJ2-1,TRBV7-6,TGTGCCAGCAGCCCCGGGCAGAGCTACCTAAATGAGCAGTTCTTC,CASSPGQSYLNEQFF
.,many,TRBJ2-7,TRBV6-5,TGTGCCAGCAGTAAAGGGCCCCCTCTGCGGGAGCAGTACTTC,CASSKGPPLREQYF
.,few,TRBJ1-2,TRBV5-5,TGTGCCAGCAGCTTGGCTGGGGGGTCCGGCTATGGCTACACCTTC,CASSLAGGSGYGYTF
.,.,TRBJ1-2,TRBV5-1,TGCGCCAGCAGCCCCGACGCAGATTACTATGGCTACACCTTC,CASSPDADYYGYTF
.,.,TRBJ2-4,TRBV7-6,TGTGCCAGCAGCAGGGGGGAAGCCAAAAACATTCAGTACTTC,CASSRGEAKNIQYF
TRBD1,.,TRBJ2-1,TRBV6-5,TGTGCCAGCACCTGGGACAGAGGAAGAGGTGAGCAGTTCTTC,CASTWDRGRGEQFF
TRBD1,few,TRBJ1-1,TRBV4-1,TGCGCCAGCAGCCGGGGACAGTTGAACACTGAAGCTTTCTTT,CASSRGQLNTEAFF
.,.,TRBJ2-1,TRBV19,TGTGCCAGTAGTCCTTCGCCAGTAGGGGAAGGTGAGCAGTTCTTC,CASSPSPVGEGEQFF
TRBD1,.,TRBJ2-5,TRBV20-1,TGCAGTGCTAGTCACCGGGACAGGGTCGAGTCGGTAAAAGAGACCCAGTACTTC,CSASHRDRVESVKETQYF
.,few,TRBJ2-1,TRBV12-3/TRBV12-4,TGTGCCAGCAGCCCGGAATCCCAGGGAAATGAGCAGTTCTTC,CASSPESQGNEQFF
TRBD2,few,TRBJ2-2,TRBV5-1,TGCGCCAGCAGCTATAGCGGGTCGAACACCGGGGAGCTGTTTTTT,CASSYSGSNTGELFF
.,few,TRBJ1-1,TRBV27,TGTGCCAGCAGCAGTAGGGGGGTCACTGAAGCTTTCTTT,CASSSRGVTEAFF
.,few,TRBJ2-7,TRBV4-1,TGCGCCAGCAGCCTCCGATGGGGGGCGGGGGCCTCCCACGAGCAGTACTTC,CASSLRWGAGASHEQYF
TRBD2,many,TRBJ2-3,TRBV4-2,TGTGCCAGCAGCCACGCGACAGCGGGGACTAGCGGGAGCACAGAAGATACGCAGTATTTT,CASSHATAGTSGSTEDTQYF
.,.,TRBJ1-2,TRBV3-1,TGTGCCAGCACGAAGGGGTACTATGGCTACACCTTC,CASTKGYYGYTF
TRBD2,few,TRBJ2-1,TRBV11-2,TGTGCCAGCAGCCCCACGGTAGCGGGAGGGACCTACAATGAGCAGTTCTTC,CASSPTVAGGTYNEQFF
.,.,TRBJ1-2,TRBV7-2,TGTGCCAGCAGCTCCTCCGGGCTCCGGAGGAGCTATGGCTACACCTTC,CASSSSGLRRSYGYTF
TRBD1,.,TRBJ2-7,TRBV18,TGTGCCAGCTCAAATTCTGGACAGGGGAGGGAGCAGTACTTC,CASSNSGQGREQYF
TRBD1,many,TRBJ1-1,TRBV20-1,TGCAGTGCTAGACAACTTACAGGGGCCATGAACACTGAAGCTTTCTTT,CSARQLTGAMNTEAFF
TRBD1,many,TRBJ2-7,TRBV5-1,TGCGCCAGCAGCTCCTACCAGGGGGCGCACGAGCAGTACTTC,CASSSYQGAHEQYF
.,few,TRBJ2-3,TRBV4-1,TGCGCCAGCAGCCAATTGGGGTCGGAGACGCAGTATTTT,CASSQLGSETQYF
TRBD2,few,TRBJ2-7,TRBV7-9,TGTGCCAGCAGTGCACCCCCGGGACTAGCTGCTTACGAGCAGTACTTC,CASSAPPGLAAYEQYF
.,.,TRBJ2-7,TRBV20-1,TGCAGTGCCCCCCCCAACCAGTGGGTCGAGCAGTACTTC,CSAPPNQWVEQYF
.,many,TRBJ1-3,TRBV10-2,TGCGCCAGCGTTAATAATATACGGTCTCCTGACTCTGGAAACACCATATATTTT,CASVNNIRSPDSGNTIYF
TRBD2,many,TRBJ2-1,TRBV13,TGTGCCAGCAGCTTAGTCAGCGGGATGTACAATGAGCAGTTCTTC,CASSLVSGMYNEQFF
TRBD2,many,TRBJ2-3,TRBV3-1,TGTGCCAGCAGCCAAGAGGGCGGGAGCATGGATACGCAGTATTTT,CASSQEGGSMDTQYF
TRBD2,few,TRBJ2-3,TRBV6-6,TGCGTTAGCGGGGCTAGCGGGAGGAATACGCAGTATTTT,CVSGASGRNTQYF
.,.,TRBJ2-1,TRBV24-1,TGTGCCACCAGTGATTCCGGGACCGTACTGAATGAGCAGTTCTTC,CATSDSGTVLNEQFF
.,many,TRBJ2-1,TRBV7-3,TGTGCCAGCAGCCGTGACAGTATGCCTTACAATGAGCAGTTCTTC,CASSRDSMPYNEQFF
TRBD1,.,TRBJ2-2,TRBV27,TGTGCCAGCCAGGGACAGGCCCTCTCCGGGGAGCTGTTTTTT,CASQGQALSGELFF
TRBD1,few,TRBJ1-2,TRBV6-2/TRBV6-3,TGTGCCAGCAGTCGTTCCGGGACAGAAGCTAACTATGGCTACACCTTC,CASSRSGTEANYGYTF
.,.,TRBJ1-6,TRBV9,TGTGCCAGCAGCGGTCGCAATAATGGTTCACCCCTCCACTTT,CASSGRNNGSPLHF